Below, one T cell receptor (beta chain) is given with its context. Its antigen is still unknown. No clone much larger than this one lies a single base away; base qualities are absent. The data belong to a study of T cells and Merkel cell carcinoma outcomes (dated by TCRdb to about 2020). Some background on the complete study: In patients with Merkel cell carcinoma, researchers looked at whether the T-cell repertoire of the tumor, along with T-cell density, could predict clinical outcome.

The full study reports these points: Clinical outcomes in Merkel cell carcinoma patients were reported to be predicted by T-cell repertoire features combined with T-cell density.

Samples came from patients with Merkel cell carcinoma. The library was built by means of the immunoSEQ multiplex PCR assay. What TCRdb holds here is the immuneACCESS table cut down to in-frame rearrangements. Part of the clones is not present; checked against another copy, under half of the missing clones reflect an unresolved V gene, and the others are unexplained. Within this sample are 4,000 to 6,000 clones, with roughly 85% of them counted one time only. Of the sample, 4.5% to 5.5% is held by the ten largest clones. From the cysteine up to the phenylalanine, the CDR3 has a length of 14 residues. Just CDR3 DNA is preserved here, 42 bases in frame from base 1. CDR1 and CDR2 were assigned from the germline V gene as SGHTA and FQGNSA. At the junction V is shortened by 7 bases and J by 9 bases; bases outside the gene matches: 6.

The rearranged chain carries TRBV7-2 and TRBJ2-5, with 15 central nucleotides matching TRBD2. The material sequenced was tumor tissue from Merkel cell carcinoma. This sequence was found in a human donor with Merkel cell carcinoma. The CDR3 protein is CASTQWTSGGAQYF. The nucleotide sequence reads TGTGCCAGCACCCAATGGACTAGCGGGGGGGCCCAGTACTTC.